The clone carrying this T cell receptor (beta chain) turned up a few times. The data stem from a study of blood T cell repertoires in COVID-19. Study as a whole: Whether acute or convalescent, the COVID-19 samples came from the United States, Italy and Spain. T cells, B-cell-depleted T cells, or PBMCs supplied cDNA or gDNA.

Per the authors' pipeline: Nucleated cell number was recorded as an estimate derived from reference gene primer amplification. Method: immunoSEQ multiplex PCR; TCRdb's copy keeps in-frame clones and lacks some. V, J and clone size reflect that table, while D and trimming were determined from the DNA. This sample yields fewer than 110,000 clones, of which about 80% are seen a single time; 10% to 15% belongs to the top ten. V lost 2 bases and J 7 bases, leaving 17 bases between the germline ends. Per germline, CDR1 SGHDN and CDR2 FVKESK. CDR3 length: 16 residues. Sequencing input: peripheral blood. The genes are TRBV14 and TRBJ2-2, with TRBD2 as a possible D gene (5 bases). This TCR came from a human donor in a cohort sampled during active or convalescent COVID-19. In DNA form, the CDR3 reads TGTGCCAGCAGCCAAAGAAGTCCGAGGGCATACGGGGAGCTGTTTTTT. This sequence encodes CASSQRSPRAYGELFF. Based on the CDR3 plus reference TRBV14 and TRBJ2-2, the full variable domain is EAGVTQFPSHSVIEKGQTVTLRCDPISGHDNLYWYRRVMGKEIKFLLHFVKESKQDESGMPNNRFLAERTGGTYSTLKVQPAELEDSGVYFCASSQRSPRAYGELFFGEGSRLTVL.